The next 25 T cell receptor beta chains were all read from a single sample in a study of CD8+CD57+ T cells in acquired aplastic anemia. According to the study, genomic DNA was the template for TCR beta VDJ and CDR3 profiling. TCRdb re-called the reads through MiXCR, storing one row per CDR3 protein. The sample carries 190,000 or so distinct CDR3 sequences, less than 60% recorded once. Those patients picked for sequencing had displayed CD8+CD57+ cell expansion on flow cytometry. The sequenced sample was sorted CD4+, CD8+, or CD8+CD57+ T cells (not recorded which) from PBMCs. The receptors shown here come from a human donor with aplastic anemia.

Many counts were recorded for this clonotype. The rearrangement joins TRBV12-3 or TRBV12-4 to TRBJ2-3; 15 bases are a match to TRBD2. The CDR3 length is 17 residues. V dropped 5 bases and J dropped 1; count of bases not matched to a gene: 4. In nucleotides, the CDR3 is TGTGCCAGCAGTCTTAGGACTAGCGGGGGGGGCACAGATACGCAGTATTTT. Amino acids: CASSLRTSGGGTDTQYF.

This chain links TRBV30 with TRBJ1-5; possible D gene TRBD1, 5 bases. Germline V lookup: CDR1 GTSNPN, CDR2 SVGIG (reference sequence). This CDR3 contains 15 residues. Trimming cost V 0 bases and J 6 bases, with 15 bases left between them. CDR3 in amino acids: CAWSVMRGGGQPQHF. The CDR3 DNA reads as TGTGCCTGGAGTGTAATGAGGGGCGGGGGTCAGCCCCAGCATTTT.

The J gene is TRBJ2-1, the V gene TRBV2; TRBD1 agrees at 10 bases. Germline V gene sequence: CDR1 SNHLY, CDR2 FYNNEI. J was trimmed by 8 bases and V by 9 bases; bases with no gene match: 13. This CDR3 comprises 15 residues. CDR3 in amino acids: CASRAGDRGNYEQFF. DNA for the CDR3: TGTGCCAGTAGAGCCGGGGACAGGGGCAACTATGAGCAGTTCTTC.

The gene calls are TRBV7-2 and TRBJ1-2, with 9 bases aligning to TRBD1. The CDR3 is 15 residues long. The ends lost 3 bases at V and 4 bases at J; junction bases unmatched: 6. Germline CDR1 SGHTA, CDR2 FQGNSA. The CDR3 DNA is TGTGCCAGCAGCTTGCGACAGGGGGGATTCTATGGCTACACCTTC. It encodes CASSLRQGGFYGYTF.

This CDR3 reads CASSPDRRETQYF. CDR3 coding DNA: TGTGCCAGCAGCCCGGACAGGCGGGAGACCCAGTACTTC. The chain is built from TRBV7-9 and TRBJ2-5; 7 nucleotides agree with TRBD1. V dropped 5 bases and J dropped 5; count of bases not matched to a gene: 5. Germline CDR1 SEHNR, CDR2 FQNEAQ (reference sequence). CDR3 size: 13 residues.

This clonotype has more than one count but fewer than ten. A much larger clonotype is one base distant, so this may be a read error. The CDR3 does not end in the conserved phenylalanine or tryptophan, so this is likely a read error. The chain has TRBV7-8 and TRBJ1-5; D unresolved. In germline, CDR1 is SGHVS, CDR2 FQNEAQ. This CDR3 has 13 residues. V dropped 1 base and J dropped 8 bases, with 9 bases sitting between them. Here the CDR3 DNA reads TGTGCCAGCAGCTTAGGAGCCGTGGAGCCCCAGCATCTT. Translated: CASSLGAVEPQHL.

The chain uses TRBV7-9 and TRBJ2-5; 8 bases fit TRBD1. Losses at the gene ends were 5 bases for V and 0 bases for J; bases not matched to a gene: 8. In germline, CDR1 is SEHNR, CDR2 FQNEAQ (reference sequence). The CDR3 runs 16 residues. The CDR3 nucleotides are TGTGCCAGCAGCCCCAAGGACAGGGAAGACCAAGAGACCCAGTACTTC. Its translation: CASSPKDREDQETQYF. The variable domain in full, completed from reference TRBV7-9 and TRBJ2-5, reads DTGVSQNPRHKITKRGQNVTFRCDPISEHNRLYWYRQTLGQGPEFLTYFQNEAQLEKSRLLSDRFSAERPKGSFSTLEIQRTEQGDSAMYLCASSPKDREDQETQYFGPGTRLLVL.

The rearrangement links TRBV19 to TRBJ1-1; 7 bases map to TRBD1. V lost 4 bases, J lost 5 bases, and 4 bases stayed unmatched. The CDR3 consists of 13 residues. Germline-derived CDR1 and CDR2 are LNHDA and SQIVND (reference sequence). The CDR3 sequence: CASSNRGLTEAFF. The CDR3 DNA reads as TGTGCCAGTAGTAACAGGGGATTGACTGAAGCTTTCTTT.

This clonotype has a count of ten or more. The chain has TRBV5-6 and TRBJ1-2, with D perhaps matching TRBD1 (5 bases). This CDR3 comprises 13 residues. Trimming left V 5 bases short and J 0 bases short, with 8 bases between. The germline V gene encodes CDR1 SGHDT and CDR2 YYEEEE. The CDR3 loop is CASSGGANYGYTF. CDR3 sequence (DNA): TGTGCCAGCAGTGGGGGTGCTAACTATGGCTACACCTTC.

The chain employs TRBV7-2 and TRBJ1-1; 7 bases are shared with TRBD1. The CDR3 runs to 14 residues. J gave up 4 bases and V 6 bases, and 8 bases lay outside the gene matches. Germline CDR1 is SGHTA and CDR2 is FQGNSA. CDR3: CASRFDRVSTEAFF. CDR3 sequence (DNA): TGTGCCAGCAGATTTGACAGGGTGAGCACTGAAGCTTTCTTT.

To note about this clonotype: A much larger clonotype is one base distant, so this may be a read error. This chain connects TRBV10-3 to TRBJ1-5; D remains ambiguous. The CDR3 contains 13 residues. Germline V gives CDR1 ENHRY, CDR2 SYGVKD. Between the trimmed V and J ends, which lost 11 bases and 2 bases, there was a span of 13 bases. CDR3 DNA: TGTGCCGGCTCCCAGGCAGGCAATCAGCCCCAGCATTTT. It translates to CAGSQAGNQPQHF.

There are a few counts of this clonotype. V and J are TRBV9 and TRBJ1-2; unclear D gene. The V and J ends lost 4 bases and 7 bases respectively, with 8 bases between them. The CDR3 has 11 residues. Germline CDR1 reads SGDLS; CDR2 reads YYNGEE. The CDR3 sequence is CASSFGFGYTF. CDR3 DNA: TGTGCCAGCAGCTTCGGGTTTGGCTACACCTTC.

This clonotype was recorded many times. The rearrangement links TRBV5-8 to TRBJ1-6, with 10 bases fitting TRBD1. CDR1 is SGHTS and CDR2 is YDEGEE in the germline V gene. With 4 bases clipped from V and 9 bases from J, the junction kept 7 bases outside the gene matches. The CDR3 has 15 residues. The CDR3, as DNA: TGTGCCAGCAGCCTAGCCGGGACAGGGGTTTCACCCCTCCACTTT. Residues: CASSLAGTGVSPLHF.

This clonotype was found a few times. The J gene is TRBJ1-4, the V gene TRBV15, with no clear D. The V end lost 0 bases, the J end lost 5 bases, and 10 bases lay between the germline ends. There are 15 residues in the CDR3. CDR1 is LNHNV, CDR2 YYDKDF, per germline (reference sequence). The DNA of the CDR3 is TGTGCCACCAGCAGAGATATGGCAGAAAATGAAAAACTGTTTTTT. This sequence encodes CATSRDMAENEKLFF.

This clonotype appeared a few times. The chain has TRBV2 and TRBJ1-1, with D possibly TRBD1 on 5 matching bases. CDR1 and CDR2 from the germline V gene are SNHLY and FYNNEI. CDR3 length: 14 residues. V was trimmed by 4 bases and J by 6 bases, leaving 15 bases between them. DNA for the CDR3: TGTGCCAGCAGTGTGGAGGGGCGGCGAGCTGAAGCTTTCTTT. Translating it yields CASSVEGRRAEAFF.

The chain carries TRBV2 and TRBJ1-6; D call uncertain. This CDR3 is built from 13 residues. Trimming removed 7 bases at V and 7 bases at J, with 11 bases between. Germline V gene data show CDR1 as SNHLY and CDR2 as FYNNEI. CDR3 coding DNA: TGTGCCAGCACCCGGGAATCCAATTCACCCCTCCACTTT. Its protein is CASTRESNSPLHF.

The chain combines TRBV11-2 with TRBJ2-1, with D unclear. Trimming pared 0 bases from V and 4 bases from J, leaving 10 bases between. Germline-derived CDR1 and CDR2 are SGHAT and FQNNGV. The CDR3 contains 15 residues. For the CDR3, the DNA is TGTGCCAGCAGCTTAGATAGTGGGCCATACAATGAGCAGTTCTTC. Its translation is CASSLDSGPYNEQFF.

There are many counts of this clonotype. CDR3 coding DNA: TGTGCCAGCAGCGATACCAGTGAAAAACTGTTTTTT. Translated, it gives CASSDTSEKLFF. The rearrangement links TRBV2 to TRBJ1-4, with no clear D. CDR3 length: 12 residues. Germline CDR1 is SNHLY and CDR2 is FYNNEI. Deletions cut 6 bases from V and 7 bases from J, with 9 bases between.

Comments on this clonotype: Without the conserved terminal phenylalanine or tryptophan, this CDR3 likely stems from a read error. It is unclear where the CDR3 begins or ends on the DNA, so no DNA is shown, and the CDR3 is as TCRdb lists it. The chain is built from TRBV20-1 and TRBJ2-3; the D call in the table, TRBD2, was not verified against the DNA. The CDR3 is made up of 13 amino acids, end residues included. Per germline, CDR1 DFQATT and CDR2 SNEGSKA (reference sequence). This chain's CDR3 is CSAISGLAGGGIY.

In the case of this clonotype: This is likely a read error, given that the CDR3 carries no conserved phenylalanine or tryptophan at its end. This chain joins TRBV20-1 and TRBJ1-6; D might be TRBD1 (5 bases). This CDR3 spans 13 amino acids. V was trimmed by 4 bases and J by 10 bases, leaving 14 bases between them. Germline V gene lookup returns CDR1 DFQATT and CDR2 SNEGSKA (reference sequence). The CDR3: CSATDSTNSPLHS. CDR3 bases: TGCAGTGCTACAGACAGCACTAACTCACCCCTCCACTCT.

This clonotype was observed at least ten times. The J gene is TRBJ1-2, the V gene TRBV19; D may be TRBD1 (5 bases). The CDR3 is 16 amino acids. Germline V lookup: CDR1 LNHDA, CDR2 SQIVND (reference sequence). The ends were cut back, 4 bases at V and 7 bases at J, with 22 bases in the middle. CDR3: CASSTKFDSRASGYTF. The CDR3 coding sequence is TGTGCCAGTAGTACCAAGTTCGACAGTAGGGCTTCTGGCTACACCTTC.

The rearrangement joins TRBV7-2 to TRBJ1-1; TRBD1 agrees at 7 bases. After removal of 5 bases from V and 8 bases from J, the junction contained 5 bases not matched to a gene. The CDR3 has 12 residues. Per germline, CDR1 SGHTA and CDR2 FQGNSA. The DNA of the CDR3 is TGTGCCAGCAGCCTCAGGGGGAGGGAAGCTTTCTTT. Protein: CASSLRGREAFF.

The V and J genes are TRBV7-8 and TRBJ2-2; 11 bases align to TRBD1. Germline CDR1 is SGHVS and CDR2 is FQNEAQ. V was pared by 5 bases and J by 5 bases, with 10 bases of the junction left unmatched. The CDR3 loop spans 17 amino acids. CDR3 in amino acids: CASSMPRGTGGTGELFF. CDR3 nucleotides: TGTGCCAGCAGCATGCCTAGGGGGACAGGGGGGACCGGGGAGCTGTTTTTT.

V is TRBV20-1 and J is TRBJ2-7; 14 nucleotides align to TRBD2. Germline CDR1 is DFQATT and CDR2 is SNEGSKA (reference sequence). J gave up 6 bases and V 6 bases, and 1 base lay outside the gene matches. The CDR3 is 12 residues long. CDR3 sequence reads: CSAGTSGGEQYF. The DNA for the CDR3 is TGCAGTGCCGGGACTAGCGGGGGCGAGCAGTACTTC.

This clonotype came up many times. This chain joins TRBV7-9 and TRBJ1-1; 9 bases are shared with TRBD1. V lost 5 bases to trimming and J lost 6 bases; unmatched junction nucleotides: 7. Germline CDR1 SEHNR, CDR2 FQNEAQ (reference sequence). This CDR3 comprises 14 residues. The CDR3 DNA reads TGTGCCAGCAGCCTACGACAGGGGGGCTCTGAAGCTTTCTTT. Translation gives CASSLRQGGSEAFF.